This T cell receptor (beta chain) was recorded in a study of blood T cell repertoires in COVID-19 (TCRdb year 2020). Looking at the study overall: Samples from collaborators originated in the United States, Italy and Spain and spanned both the acute and convalescent phases of COVID-19. Samples were obtained from the ongoing ImmuneRACE study (first 160 participants) and from over 1,000 subjects provided by 6 global collaborators. Deeply sampled blood TCRbeta repertoires from subjects exposed to, actively infected with, or recovered from COVID-19 were included in the dataset. HLA class I and class II types, where available, came from metadata supplied by the sample provider rather than from assay-based typing. The prospective study material was composed of cDNA or gDNA derived from T cells, B-cell-depleted T cells, or PBMCs. The repertoires were made available in a free public database intended to serve as a resource for research on the immune response to SARS-CoV-2. The sample metadata nearly always contained a de-identified subject ID, COVID-19 status, age in years and sex. Summary of the overall study and its limitations: How much clinical and demographic metadata was included differed by source and by participant, and the metadata was provided uncurated.

TCRbeta CDR3 regions were amplified from genomic DNA by means of the immunoSEQ Assay, a bias-controlled multiplex PCR. Regarding the original processing steps: The number of nucleated cells in each sample was estimated from the amplification of reference gene primers within the assay. To quantify the absolute abundance of each unique TCRbeta CDR3 rearrangement, sequence reads were collapsed and filtered. For each sample, productive Simpson clonality was calculated as the square root of Simpson's diversity index over productive rearrangements. TCRdb holds this immuneACCESS table with in-frame rearrangements only. Some clones are missing; in checked studies, unresolved V genes explain under half, and the rest has no known cause. For V, J and clone size, that table is used; D and trimming come from the DNA. The sample includes approximately 110,000 clones, with approximately 70% observed a single time. 5% to 6.5% of the sample is held by the ten biggest clonotypes.

Whole blood was collected in K2EDTA tubes by collaborating institutions according to the institutions' own protocols. For TCRbeta analysis, collaborators shipped samples in one of three forms: frozen whole blood, isolated PBMCs, or DNA extracted from either of those sample types. CDR1 and CDR2 are drawn from the germline V gene: SGDLS, YYNGEE. The CDR3 sequence holds 14 residues, the cysteine and phenylalanine included. Only CDR3 DNA remains: 42 bases, in frame from the first base. At the junction V is shortened by 3 bases and J by 2 bases, with 10 bases in between. This clone was observed a handful of times. What antigen it recognizes has not been identified. No clone much larger than this one lies a single base away; base qualities are absent.

The TCR originated in a man at least 80 years old with acute or convalescent COVID-19. The sample consisted of peripheral blood. This receptor chain uses TRBV9 and TRBJ2-3, and TRBD1 may be the D gene, going by 5 matching bases. The nucleotide sequence reads as follows: TGTGCCAGCAGCGGGAGACAGCTCACAGATACGCAGTATTTT. This gives the protein CASSGRQLTDTQYF.